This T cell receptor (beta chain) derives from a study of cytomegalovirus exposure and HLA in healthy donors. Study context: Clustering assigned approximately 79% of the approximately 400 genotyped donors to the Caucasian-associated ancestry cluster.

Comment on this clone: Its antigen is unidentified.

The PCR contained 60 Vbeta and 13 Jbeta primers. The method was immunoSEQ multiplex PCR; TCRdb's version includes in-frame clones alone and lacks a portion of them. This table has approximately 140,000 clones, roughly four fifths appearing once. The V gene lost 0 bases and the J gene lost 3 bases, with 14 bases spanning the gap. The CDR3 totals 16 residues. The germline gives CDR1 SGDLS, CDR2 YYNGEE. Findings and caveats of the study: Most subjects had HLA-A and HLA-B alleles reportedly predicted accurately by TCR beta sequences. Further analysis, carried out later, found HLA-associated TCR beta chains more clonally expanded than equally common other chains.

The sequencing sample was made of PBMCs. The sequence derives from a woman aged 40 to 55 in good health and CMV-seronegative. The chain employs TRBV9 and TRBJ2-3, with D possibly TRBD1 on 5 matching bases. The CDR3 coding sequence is TGTGCCAGCAGCGTAGCGGCAGGGCTAAGAACAGATACGCAGTATTTT. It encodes CASSVAAGLRTDTQYF.